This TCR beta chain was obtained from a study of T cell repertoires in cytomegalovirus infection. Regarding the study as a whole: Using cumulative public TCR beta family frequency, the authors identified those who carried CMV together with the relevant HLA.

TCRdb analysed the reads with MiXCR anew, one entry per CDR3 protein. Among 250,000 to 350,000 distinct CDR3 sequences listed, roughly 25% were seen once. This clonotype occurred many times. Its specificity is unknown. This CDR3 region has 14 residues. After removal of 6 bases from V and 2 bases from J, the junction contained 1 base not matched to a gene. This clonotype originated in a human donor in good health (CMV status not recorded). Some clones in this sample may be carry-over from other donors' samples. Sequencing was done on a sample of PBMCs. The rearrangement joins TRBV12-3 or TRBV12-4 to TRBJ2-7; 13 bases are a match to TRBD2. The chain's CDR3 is CASSGTSGTYEQYF. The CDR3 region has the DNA TGTGCCAGCAGCGGGACTAGCGGGACCTACGAGCAGTACTTC.